This T cell receptor (beta chain) was sequenced for a study of technical replicates of blood from a few donors (dated 2017 in TCRdb). The library was generated by the immunoSEQ multiplex PCR assay. TCRdb's version of the immuneACCESS table is confined to in-frame rearrangements and falls short of the full clone set. An unresolved V gene accounts for under half of the shortfall where checked; the remainder is of unknown origin. This sample has fewer than 90,000 clones in its table, and 94% of those were observed once. The biggest ten clones account for 0.25% of the sample. On this clone itself: It has no known antigen specificity. No base qualities exist here, and no much larger clone lies one base off it.

Reading from cysteine to phenylalanine, the CDR3 counts 16 amino acids. Just the 48-base CDR3 DNA is kept, in frame starting at base 1. The germline V gene (reference sequence) sets CDR1 to LNHDA and CDR2 to SQIVND. V sheds 9 bases and J sheds 0 bases, leaving 17 bases between their ends. The sequencing input was T cells isolated from PBMCs. The V and J genes are TRBV19 and TRBJ2-2; the D gene is perhaps TRBD1, on 5 matching bases. The TCR originated in a human donor in good health. CDR3 loop: CASPPGNLTNTGELFF. At the DNA level, the sequence is TGTGCCAGCCCCCCAGGGAACTTAACGAACACCGGGGAGCTGTTTTTT.